These 8 T cell receptor beta chains came from one sample sequenced in a study of breast tumors, draining lymph nodes, adjacent tissues. Axillary draining lymph nodes of breast cancer patients supplied the node samples. A single record per CDR3 protein comes from TCRdb applying MiXCR to the multiplex PCR reads. This table has about 200,000 distinct CDR3 sequences, about 32% appearing once. The sequenced material came from axillary lymph node tissue. The receptors originated from a female donor with breast cancer. Some clones in this sample may be carry-over from other donors' samples.

This clonotype was seen a few times. This sequence joins TRBV18 and TRBJ1-1; TRBD1 matches 9 bases. The CDR3 length is 14 residues. The trim removed 4 bases at V and 3 bases at J, leaving 3 bases unmatched. The V gene's germline CDR1 is KGHSH and CDR2 LQKENI. CDR3 DNA: TGTGCCAGCTCACTAGGGACAGGGCACACTGAAGCTTTCTTT. Its protein is CASSLGTGHTEAFF.

The sample holds many counts of this clonotype. The CDR3 is CASSMGAAEGTQYF. DNA of the CDR3: TGTGCCAGCAGTATGGGGGCAGCCGAGGGGACCCAGTACTTC. The chain is built from TRBV12-3 or TRBV12-4 and TRBJ2-5; possible D gene TRBD1, 6 bases. The CDR3 loop spans 14 amino acids. Trimming took off 5 bases at V and 7 bases at J, with 17 bases between the two ends.

This clonotype showed up many times. The chain joins TRBV7-9 to TRBJ2-3; D is possibly TRBD1 (5 bases). Between the trimmed V and J ends, which lost 3 bases and 6 bases, there was a span of 16 bases. The CDR3 has 15 amino acids. Per the germline V gene, CDR1 is SEHNR and CDR2 is FQNEAQ (reference sequence). The CDR3 reads CASSLGISAGDTQYF. The CDR3 bases are TGTGCCAGCAGCTTGGGCATTAGTGCAGGGGATACGCAGTATTTT.

This clonotype was found many times. The chain is built from TRBV19 and TRBJ2-7; 12 bases agree with TRBD2. This CDR3 contains 15 residues. Germline assignment: CDR1 LNHDA and CDR2 SQIVND (reference sequence). V lost 7 bases to trimming and J lost 7 bases; unmatched junction nucleotides: 11. The CDR3 sequence is CASKFLAGGPGEQYF. CDR3 sequence (DNA): TGTGCCAGTAAATTCCTAGCGGGAGGGCCGGGGGAGCAGTACTTC.

This clonotype was observed a handful of times. This chain uses TRBV7-2 with TRBJ1-1; 7 bases agree with TRBD1. Germline V gives CDR1 SGHTA, CDR2 FQGNSA. V lost 3 bases to trimming and J lost 0 bases; unmatched junction nucleotides: 4. The CDR3 is made up of 15 amino acids. This CDR3 is CASSLGQIMNTEAFF. The CDR3 DNA follows: TGTGCCAGCAGCTTGGGACAGATTATGAACACTGAAGCTTTCTTT.

This chain joins TRBV20-1 and TRBJ1-2; 8 bases map to TRBD1. Germline V gene sequence: CDR1 DFQATT, CDR2 SNEGSKA (reference sequence). This CDR3 contains 21 residues. V lost 2 bases and J lost 3; bases outside the gene matches: 26. CDR3 coding DNA: TGCAGTGCTAGACCCCTGGGGGGACAGGCTCGGGCACAATATAGTCACTATGGCTACACCTTC. Translation: CSARPLGGQARAQYSHYGYTF.

The table lists this clonotype with many counts. CDR3 in DNA: TGCAGTGCCCCAAGCCCGGGATTATACTACAATGAGCAGTTCTTC. Protein sequence: CSAPSPGLYYNEQFF. V is TRBV20-1 and J is TRBJ2-1; a possible D gene is TRBD2 (5 bases). The germline gives CDR1 DFQATT, CDR2 SNEGSKA (reference sequence). Trimming shortened V by 6 bases and J by 3 bases, and 18 bases separated the two germline ends. The CDR3 has 15 residues.

About this clonotype itself: The final CDR3 position lacks the conserved phenylalanine or tryptophan, pointing to a likely read error. This chain links TRBV4-2 with TRBJ2-3; tentative D call: TRBD2 (5 bases). The CDR3 spans 14 residues. Germline V gene sequence: CDR1 LGHNA, CDR2 YNFKEQ. For the CDR3, the DNA is TGTGCCAGCAGCCAAGAACTAGATCAGAATACTCAGTATCTT. Its translation is CASSQELDQNTQYL.